This TCR beta chain derives from a study of T cells in Graves' hyperthyroidism and ophthalmopathy. On the study more broadly: Once the initial diagnosis was made, peripheral blood was obtained before any treatment.

In its sample, this clonotype was seen a few times. Its antigen is currently unknown. Points from the study as a whole: Ophthalmopathy was identified by the model a median around 6.9 months ahead of onset.

The CDR3 regions of TCR beta were amplified from RNA transcripts. The HTBI primer set drove a first-round RT-PCR of the TCR CDR3. MiXCR, applied by TCRdb to the multiplex PCR reads, yields one record per CDR3 protein. Altogether 500,000 to 650,000 distinct CDR3 sequences are present, less than 20% being singletons, with the ten largest covering about half. Over 9 ml of fresh peripheral blood supplied the PBMCs. Sequenced: blood. The TCR originated in a man aged 40-49 years with Graves' ophthalmopathy.

The CDR3: CASRGGISTDTQYF. In DNA, the CDR3 is TGTGCCAGCAGAGGCGGGATAAGCACAGATACGCAGTATTTT. This chain joins TRBV28 and TRBJ2-3; D may be TRBD2 (6 bases). The CDR3 loop spans 14 amino acids. The germline V and J ends were trimmed by 6 bases and 0 bases, with 10 bases remaining between them. The V gene's germline CDR1 is MDHEN and CDR2 SYDVKM.